The 11 T cell receptor beta chains below were found in one sample sequenced in a study. TCRdb processed the 5' RACE reads anew with MiXCR; each CDR3 protein has one entry. The profile shows about 6,200 distinct CDR3 sequences, roughly three fifths of them singletons. The specimen sequenced was tumor-infiltrating memory CD4+ T cells sorted from the breast tumor. As to subset: memory CD4+ T cells, CD4+CD45RO+CD25-. These receptors all stem from a female donor with breast cancer.

For this clonotype: This may come from a read error, since a much larger clone is one base off. The CDR3 carries no conserved terminal phenylalanine or tryptophan, so it likely arises from a read error. The chain is built from TRBV20-1 and TRBJ1-5, with D unclear. This CDR3 spans 13 amino acids. V was trimmed by 4 bases and J by 0 bases, leaving 7 bases between them. CDR1 is DFQATT and CDR2 is SNEGSKA in the germline V gene (reference sequence). The CDR3 region is CSAISDSNQPQHS. The DNA of the CDR3 is TGCAGTGCTATATCCGATAGCAATCAGCCCCAGCATTCT.

This clonotype showed up just a few times. The rearrangement joins TRBV7-3 to TRBJ2-2; D is undetermined. This CDR3 is built from 14 residues. CDR1 SGHTA and CDR2 FQGTGA come from the germline V gene. V dropped 3 bases and J dropped 0 bases, with 5 bases sitting between them. CDR3 nucleotide sequence: TGTGCCAGCAGCTTTGCAGCGAACACCGGGGAGCTGTTTTTT. As protein: CASSFAANTGELFF. Filled out from reference TRBV7-3 and TRBJ2-2, the complete variable domain reads GAGVSQTPSNKVTEKGKYVELRCDPISGHTALYWYRQSLGQGPEFLIYFQGTGAADDSGLPNDRFFAVRPEGSVSTLKIQRTERGDSAVYLCASSFAANTGELFFGEGSRLTVL.

This clonotype was seen a few times. The chain carries TRBV19 and TRBJ2-7; D not certain. CDR1 is LNHDA and CDR2 is SQIVND in the germline V gene (reference sequence). The CDR3 runs to 12 residues. The V and J ends lost 4 bases and 12 bases respectively, with 16 bases between them. DNA for the CDR3: TGTGCCAGTAGTAGCCAGGACGGACCCCCGTACTTC. Translating gives CASSSQDGPPYF.

This clonotype was counted a few times. The rearrangement links TRBV10-1 to TRBJ2-5; 8 positions match TRBD2. Germline CDR1 reads WNHNN; CDR2 reads SYGVQD (reference sequence). V lost 0 bases, J lost 5 bases, and 26 bases stayed unmatched. The CDR3 length is 22 residues. The DNA for the CDR3 is TGCGCCAGCAGTGAGTCGTGCGGGGGGCCGACGATTCGATTTCGCCAGTTGGAGACCCAGTACTTC. Protein: CASSESCGGPTIRFRQLETQYF.

CDR3 sequence reads: CSAKPSEKLFF. The CDR3 bases are TGCAGTGCCAAACCCAGCGAAAAACTGTTTTTT. The genes are TRBV20-1 and TRBJ1-4; D call uncertain. Trimming removed 6 bases at V and 8 bases at J, with 10 bases between. Per the germline V gene, CDR1 is DFQATT and CDR2 is SNEGSKA (reference sequence). This CDR3 has 11 amino acids.

This clonotype was seen a single time. The V and J genes are TRBV5-1 and TRBJ2-7; a weak D match, TRBD1 (6 bases). CDR1 is SGHRS and CDR2 is YFSETQ in the germline V gene. The V end was cut by 3 bases, the J end by 0 bases, with 10 bases between. The CDR3 length is 14 residues. For the CDR3, the DNA is TGCGCCAGCAGCTCCGGACAGTTCTCCTACGAGCAGTACTTC. It codes for CASSSGQFSYEQYF. The complete variable domain, with remaining parts taken from reference TRBV5-1 and TRBJ2-7, reads KAGVTQTPRYLIKTRGQQVTLSCSPISGHRSVSWYQQTPGQGLQFLFEYFSETQRNKGNFPGRFSGRQFSNSRSEMNVSTLELGDSALYLCASSSGQFSYEQYFGPGTRLTVT.

The chain combines TRBV29-1 with TRBJ2-1; 11 positions agree with TRBD2. Germline V gives CDR1 SQVTM, CDR2 ANQGSEA. The CDR3 loop spans 12 amino acids. V was clipped by 7 bases and J by 9 bases; unmatched bases: 5. The CDR3 protein is CSETSGSSEQFF. The CDR3 coding sequence is TGCAGCGAAACTAGCGGGAGTAGTGAGCAGTTCTTC.

This clonotype has only a few counts. The rearrangement uses TRBV5-1 and TRBJ2-1, with D hard to call. Germline CDR1 is SGHRS and CDR2 is YFSETQ. This CDR3 has 11 amino acids. V was pared by 5 bases and J by 5 bases, with 5 bases between. The CDR3 DNA reads TGCGCCAGCAGTCTAAACAATGAGCAGTTCTTC. This translates into CASSLNNEQFF.

With regard to this clonotype: Since the CDR3 does not end with the conserved phenylalanine or tryptophan, this likely comes from a read error. The V gene is TRBV20-1, the J gene TRBJ1-1; D gene unclear. This CDR3 is built from 16 residues. Germline assignment: CDR1 DFQATT and CDR2 SNEGSKA (reference sequence). The germline V and J ends were trimmed by 7 bases and 5 bases, with 26 bases remaining between them. The CDR3 protein is CSGSGPQLRRWTEAFI. CDR3 DNA sequence: TGCAGTGGGTCTGGGCCGCAGTTAAGGAGATGGACTGAAGCTTTCATT.

V and J are TRBV10-3 and TRBJ2-1; 11 bases fit TRBD2. The trim removed 8 bases at V and 2 bases at J, leaving 2 bases unmatched. The CDR3 has 14 amino acids. Germline assignment: CDR1 ENHRY and CDR2 SYGVKD. The CDR3 is CAIRLAGTYNEQFF. DNA of the CDR3: TGTGCCATCCGACTAGCGGGGACCTACAATGAGCAGTTCTTC.

This chain's CDR3 is CATRDRLGNTIYF. CDR3 nucleotides: TGTGCCACCCGGGACAGGCTAGGAAACACCATATATTTT. The chain has TRBV3-1 and TRBJ1-3; 8 nucleotides agree with TRBD1. V lost 10 bases to trimming and J lost 4 bases; unmatched junction nucleotides: 6. This CDR3 spans 13 amino acids. Looked up from germline, CDR1 is LGHDT and CDR2 is YNNKEL (reference sequence).